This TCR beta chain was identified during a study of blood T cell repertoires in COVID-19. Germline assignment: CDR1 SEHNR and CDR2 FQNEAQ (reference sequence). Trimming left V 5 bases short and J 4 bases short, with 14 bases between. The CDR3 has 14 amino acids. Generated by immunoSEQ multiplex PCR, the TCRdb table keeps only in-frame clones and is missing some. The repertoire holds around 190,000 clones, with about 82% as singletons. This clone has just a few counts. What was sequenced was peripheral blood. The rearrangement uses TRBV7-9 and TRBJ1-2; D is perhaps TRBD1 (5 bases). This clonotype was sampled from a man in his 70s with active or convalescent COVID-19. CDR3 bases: TGTGCCAGCAGCCGCGGACACCCTAGCTATGGCTACACCTTC. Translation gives CASSRGHPSYGYTF.